This T cell receptor beta chain was identified during a study of siplizumab effects on memory and regulatory T cells. Comment on this clone: Its specificity is unknown.

Trimming removed 1 base from V and 5 bases from J; junction bases left unmatched: 7. CDR3 length equals 16 residues. Germline loops: CDR1 MNHEY, CDR2 SMNVEV (reference sequence). Each sample yielded approximately 92,000 assayed TCR templates. Sequenced by immunoSEQ multiplex PCR; TCRdb stores in-frame clones only, minus some. This table holds 65,000 to 70,000 clones, over 75% found once. Points from the study as a whole: Of the proliferating CD4+ or CD8+ clones, roughly 80-97% lacked a naive or memory phenotype that could be assigned. It was never confirmed that proliferating Tregs from siplizumab cultures were suppressive.

The chain couples TRBV27 to TRBJ2-1; the match to TRBD2 covers 8 bases. The receptor was isolated from a human donor in good health. Sequencing was performed on Tregs sorted from blood. The chain's CDR3 is CASSLFGTRANNEQFF. CDR3 nucleotide sequence: TGTGCCAGCAGTTTATTCGGGACTAGGGCGAACAATGAGCAGTTCTTC.